The 16 T cell receptor beta chains presented below share a single source sample, sequenced in a study of T cell responses to AZD1222 COVID-19 vaccine. Produced via immunoSEQ multiplex PCR; TCRdb's table is partial and in-frame only. The sample shows over 150,000 clones, 85% to 90% of them seen only once. The sequencing here drew on peripheral blood, taken on day 0 of AZD1222 vaccination. The receptors stem from an adult in good health.

The genes are TRBV9 and TRBJ2-1, with D unclear. V was shortened by 2 bases and J by 10 bases, with 16 bases between the two germline ends. Per germline, CDR1 SGDLS and CDR2 YYNGEE. The CDR3 totals 14 residues. The CDR3 coding sequence is TGTGCCAGCAGCGTCCCAACGGCCCTGGAGGAGCAGTTCTTC. It codes for CASSVPTALEEQFF. Filled out from reference TRBV9 and TRBJ2-1, the complete variable domain reads DSGVTQTPKHLITATGQRVTLRCSPRSGDLSVYWYQQSLDQGLQFLIQYYNGEERAKGNILERFSAQQFPDLHSELNLSSLELGDSALYFCASSVPTALEEQFFGPGTRLTVL.

V usage is TRBV5-6 and J usage is TRBJ2-7; D gene uncertain. Trimming took off 1 base at V and 1 base at J, with 9 bases between the two ends. The germline V gene encodes CDR1 SGHDT and CDR2 YYEEEE. The CDR3 runs 14 residues. The CDR3 region is CASSLRPGSYEQYF. The CDR3 DNA reads as TGTGCCAGCAGCTTGAGGCCGGGTTCCTACGAGCAGTACTTC.

The chain is built from TRBV19 and TRBJ2-7; D might be TRBD2 (7 bases). The CDR3 sequence is 16 residues long. Germline CDR1 and CDR2: LNHDA and SQIVND (reference sequence). Trimming stripped 3 bases from V and 7 bases from J, with 22 bases between. The CDR3, as DNA: TGTGCCAGTAGTATTGTCGGGGGGCTTACTACGGGGGAGCAGTACTTC. The encoded protein is CASSIVGGLTTGEQYF.

The rearrangement uses TRBV3-1 (or the pseudogene TRBV3-2) and TRBJ1-6; possibly TRBD1 for D (6 bases). Trimming shortened V by 0 bases and J by 7 bases, and 13 bases separated the two germline ends. From germline, CDR1 is LGHDT and CDR2 YNNKEL (reference sequence). CDR3 length: 16 residues. The CDR3 loop is CASSQDLATGNSPLHF. CDR3 DNA sequence: TGTGCCAGCAGCCAAGATCTTGCGACAGGAAATTCACCCCTCCACTTT.

This sequence joins TRBV19 and TRBJ2-1, with TRBD1 matching 10 bases. The junction had 9 bases not matched to a gene; V was cut back by 5 bases and J by 5 bases. Germline assignment: CDR1 LNHDA and CDR2 SQIVND (reference sequence). The CDR3 covers 16 residues. CDR3 nucleotides: TGTGCCAGTAGTCTGGCGGGACAGGGGCCTGACAATGAGCAGTTCTTC. Translation gives CASSLAGQGPDNEQFF.

The CDR3 protein is CASSVGTGGSSPLHF. The CDR3 nucleotides are TGTGCCAGCAGCGTAGGTACAGGGGGCAGTTCACCCCTCCACTTT. J is TRBJ1-6 and V is TRBV9, with 9 bases identical to TRBD1. Trimming at V came to 0 bases and at J to 9 bases, leaving 4 bases not matched to a gene. The CDR3 spans 15 residues. The germline V gene has CDR1 SGDLS and CDR2 YYNGEE. Full variable domain (missing parts from reference TRBV9 and TRBJ1-6): DSGVTQTPKHLITATGQRVTLRCSPRSGDLSVYWYQQSLDQGLQFLIQYYNGEERAKGNILERFSAQQFPDLHSELNLSSLELGDSALYFCASSVGTGGSSPLHFGNGTRLTVT.

The chain recombines TRBV30 with TRBJ2-7; no reliable D call. With 4 bases removed from V and 3 bases from J, the gap between germline ends came to 10 bases. The length of the CDR3 is 12 residues. Germline V gene sequence: CDR1 GTSNPN, CDR2 SVGIG (reference sequence). The DNA for the CDR3 is TGTGCCTGGACCCAACCCCTCTACGAGCAGTACTTC. It yields the protein CAWTQPLYEQYF.

J is TRBJ2-5 and V is TRBV9; 8 nucleotides agree with TRBD1. With 0 bases clipped from V and 5 bases from J, the junction kept 6 bases outside the gene matches. Germline V gene data show CDR1 as SGDLS and CDR2 as YYNGEE. This CDR3 contains 15 residues. The CDR3 sequence is CASSVVGQGMETQYF. CDR3 DNA: TGTGCCAGCAGCGTAGTCGGACAGGGTATGGAGACCCAGTACTTC.

This chain links TRBV27 with TRBJ2-1; a weak D match, TRBD1 (6 bases). This CDR3 has 14 amino acids. Trimming took 6 bases from V and 6 from J, leaving 15 bases between them. Germline CDR1 and CDR2: MNHEY and SMNVEV (reference sequence). This CDR3 reads CASSPGQFGNEQFF. In nucleotides, the CDR3 is TGTGCCAGCAGCCCTGGACAGTTCGGCAATGAGCAGTTCTTC.

As concerns this clone: The junction departs from germline at one end; a sequencing error may be responsible. The J gene is TRBJ2-5, the V gene TRBV2; 8 bases match TRBD1. CDR1 is SNHLY and CDR2 is FYNNEI in the germline V gene. The CDR3 runs 13 residues. CDR3 sequence: CASSEGPRDRPHF. CDR3 nucleotides: TGTGCCAGCAGTGAAGGACCAAGGGACAGGCCCCACTTC.

The J gene is TRBJ1-5, the V gene TRBV28, with D possibly TRBD1 on 5 matching bases. Trimming removed 8 bases from V and 0 bases from J, with 11 bases in between. This CDR3 spans 14 amino acids. From germline, CDR1 is MDHEN and CDR2 SYDVKM. As DNA, the CDR3 is TGTGCCAGCCTTCGGGGCTATAGCAATCAGCCCCAGCATTTT. Translating gives CASLRGYSNQPQHF.

This CDR3 is CASSPQGAGELFF. DNA for the CDR3: TGTGCCAGCAGTCCACAGGGGGCCGGGGAGCTGTTTTTT. The chain employs TRBV6-2 or TRBV6-3 and TRBJ2-2, with TRBD1 matching over 8 bases. The length of the CDR3 is 13 residues. V was pared by 5 bases and J by 6 bases, with 2 bases of the junction left unmatched. In germline, CDR1 is MNHEY, CDR2 SVGEGT.

This chain joins TRBV28 and TRBJ1-4, with D maybe TRBD1 (6 bases). This CDR3 has 15 amino acids. The germline V gene encodes CDR1 MDHEN and CDR2 SYDVKM. Trimming shortened V by 5 bases and J by 6 bases, and 16 bases separated the two germline ends. The CDR3 DNA is TGTGCCAGCAGTGGAGGGGGGCGGTTGGATGAAAAACTGTTTTTT. It is translated as CASSGGGRLDEKLFF.

The V gene is TRBV3-1 (or the pseudogene TRBV3-2), the J gene TRBJ1-5; D may be TRBD1 (5 bases). The length of the CDR3 is 15 residues. Germline V lookup: CDR1 LGHDT, CDR2 YNNKEL (reference sequence). V gave up 1 base and J gave up 4 bases, with 11 bases separating them. The DNA for the CDR3 is TGTGCCAGCAGCCAAGGGCCTTGGGGGAATCAGCCCCAGCATTTT. It encodes CASSQGPWGNQPQHF.

The genes are TRBV18 and TRBJ1-4; TRBD1 agrees at 7 bases. The CDR3 runs to 16 residues. Per the germline V gene, CDR1 is KGHSH and CDR2 is LQKENI. V lost 2 bases, J lost 0 bases, and 3 bases stayed unmatched. The CDR3 nucleotides are TGTGCCAGCTCACCAGGCAGGGGGACAACTAATGAAAAACTGTTTTTT. This translates into CASSPGRGTTNEKLFF.

V is TRBV5-1 and J is TRBJ2-1, with 11 nucleotides matching TRBD2. The CDR3 length is 19 residues. V was pared by 1 base and J by 3 bases, with 12 bases of the junction left unmatched. Germline V gives CDR1 SGHRS, CDR2 YFSETQ. CDR3 nucleotides: TGCGCCAGCAGCTTGAAGAGGGAGGTAGCGGGGGGGCTCTACAATGAGCAGTTCTTC. This encodes CASSLKREVAGGLYNEQFF. Together with reference TRBV5-1 and TRBJ2-1, the CDR3 gives the full variable domain: KAGVTQTPRYLIKTRGQQVTLSCSPISGHRSVSWYQQTPGQGLQFLFEYFSETQRNKGNFPGRFSGRQFSNSRSEMNVSTLELGDSALYLCASSLKREVAGGLYNEQFFGPGTRLTVL.